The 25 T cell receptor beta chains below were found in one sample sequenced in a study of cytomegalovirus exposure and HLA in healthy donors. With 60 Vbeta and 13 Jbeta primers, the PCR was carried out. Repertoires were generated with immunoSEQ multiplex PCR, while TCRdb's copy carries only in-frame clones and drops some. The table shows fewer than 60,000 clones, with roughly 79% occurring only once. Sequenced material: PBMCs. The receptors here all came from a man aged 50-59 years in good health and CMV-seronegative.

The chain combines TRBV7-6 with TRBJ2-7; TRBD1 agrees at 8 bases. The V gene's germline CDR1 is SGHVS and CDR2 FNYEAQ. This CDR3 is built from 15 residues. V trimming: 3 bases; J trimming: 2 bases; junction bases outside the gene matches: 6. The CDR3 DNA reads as TGTGCCAGCAGCTTTGGTACAGGGGGTACCTACGAGCAGTACTTC. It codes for CASSFGTGGTYEQYF.

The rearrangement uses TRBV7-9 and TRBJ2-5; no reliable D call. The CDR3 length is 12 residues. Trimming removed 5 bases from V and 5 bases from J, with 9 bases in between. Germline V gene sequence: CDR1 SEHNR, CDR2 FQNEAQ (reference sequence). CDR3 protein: CASSTVVETQYF. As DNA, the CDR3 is TGTGCCAGCAGCACGGTGGTGGAGACCCAGTACTTC.

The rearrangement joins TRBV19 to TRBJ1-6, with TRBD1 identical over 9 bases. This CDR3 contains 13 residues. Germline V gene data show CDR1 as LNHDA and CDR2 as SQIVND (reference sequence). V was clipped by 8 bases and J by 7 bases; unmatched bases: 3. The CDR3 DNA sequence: TGTGCCAGTCAAACAGGGGGCAATTCACCCCTCCACTTT. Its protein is CASQTGGNSPLHF.

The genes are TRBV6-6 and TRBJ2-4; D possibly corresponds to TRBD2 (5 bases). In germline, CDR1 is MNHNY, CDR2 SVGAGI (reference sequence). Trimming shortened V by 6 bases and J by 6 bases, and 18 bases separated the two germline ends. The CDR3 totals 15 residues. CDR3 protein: CASSPEGGNRNIQYF. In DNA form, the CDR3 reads TGTGCCAGCAGCCCCGAAGGAGGAAACAGAAACATTCAGTACTTC.

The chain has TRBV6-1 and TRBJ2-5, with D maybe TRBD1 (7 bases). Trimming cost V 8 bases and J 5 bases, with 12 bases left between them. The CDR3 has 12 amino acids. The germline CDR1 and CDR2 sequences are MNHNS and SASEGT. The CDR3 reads CASRSGGETQYF. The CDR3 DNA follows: TGTGCCAGCCGATCAGGGGGGGAGACCCAGTACTTC.

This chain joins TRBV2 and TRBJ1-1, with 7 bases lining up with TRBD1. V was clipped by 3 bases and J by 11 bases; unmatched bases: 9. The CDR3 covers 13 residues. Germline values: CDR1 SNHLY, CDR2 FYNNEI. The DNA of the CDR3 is TGTGCCAGCAGTGATAGGGGGCAGGTAGGGGCTTTCTTT. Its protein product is CASSDRGQVGAFF.

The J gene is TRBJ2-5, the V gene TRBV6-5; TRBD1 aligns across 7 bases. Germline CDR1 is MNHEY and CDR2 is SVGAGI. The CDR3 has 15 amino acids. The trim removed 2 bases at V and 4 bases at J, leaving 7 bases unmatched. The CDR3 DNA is TGTGCCAGCAGTTACGCGGCAGGGGGTATAGAGACCCAGTACTTC. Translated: CASSYAAGGIETQYF.

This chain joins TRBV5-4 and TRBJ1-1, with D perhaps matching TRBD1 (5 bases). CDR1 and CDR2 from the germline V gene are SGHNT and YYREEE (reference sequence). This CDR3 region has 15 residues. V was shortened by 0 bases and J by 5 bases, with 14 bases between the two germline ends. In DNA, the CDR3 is TGTGCCAGCAGCTTGGAGCGGGGGAGGAGGACTGAAGCTTTCTTT. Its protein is CASSLERGRRTEAFF.

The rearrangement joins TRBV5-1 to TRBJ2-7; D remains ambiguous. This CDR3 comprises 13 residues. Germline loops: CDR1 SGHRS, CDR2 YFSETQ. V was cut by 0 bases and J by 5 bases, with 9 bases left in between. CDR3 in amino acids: CASSLGVSHEQYF. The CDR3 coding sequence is TGCGCCAGCAGCTTGGGAGTGTCCCACGAGCAGTACTTC.

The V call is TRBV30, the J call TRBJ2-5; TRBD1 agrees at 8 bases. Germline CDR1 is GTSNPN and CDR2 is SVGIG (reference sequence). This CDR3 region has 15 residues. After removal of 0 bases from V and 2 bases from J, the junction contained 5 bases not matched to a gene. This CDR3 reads CAWSVMTGAQETQYF. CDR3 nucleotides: TGTGCCTGGAGTGTAATGACAGGGGCTCAAGAGACCCAGTACTTC.

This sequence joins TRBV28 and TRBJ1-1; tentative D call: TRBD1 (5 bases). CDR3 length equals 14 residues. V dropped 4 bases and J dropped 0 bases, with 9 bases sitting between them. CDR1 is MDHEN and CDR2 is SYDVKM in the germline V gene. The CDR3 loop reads CASSSQGLNTEAFF. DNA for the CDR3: TGTGCCAGCAGTTCCCAGGGATTGAACACTGAAGCTTTCTTT. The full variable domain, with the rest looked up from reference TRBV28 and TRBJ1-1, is DVKVTQSSRYLVKRTGEKVFLECVQDMDHENMFWYRQDPGLGLRLIYFSYDVKMKEKGDIPEGYSVSREKKERFSLILESASTNQTSMYLCASSSQGLNTEAFFGQGTRLTVV.

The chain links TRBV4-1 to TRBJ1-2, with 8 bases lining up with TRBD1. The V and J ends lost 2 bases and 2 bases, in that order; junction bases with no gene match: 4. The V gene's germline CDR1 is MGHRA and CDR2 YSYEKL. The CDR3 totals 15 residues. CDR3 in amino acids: CASSQQGARNYGYTF. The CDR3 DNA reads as TGCGCCAGCAGCCAACAGGGGGCGCGAAACTATGGCTACACCTTC.

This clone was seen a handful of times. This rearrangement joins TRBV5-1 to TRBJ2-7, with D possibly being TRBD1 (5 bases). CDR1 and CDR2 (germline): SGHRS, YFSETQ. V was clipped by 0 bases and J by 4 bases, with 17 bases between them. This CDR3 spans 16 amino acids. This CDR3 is CASSLAFARVRYEQYF. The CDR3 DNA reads TGCGCCAGCAGCTTGGCGTTTGCCAGGGTTAGGTACGAGCAGTACTTC. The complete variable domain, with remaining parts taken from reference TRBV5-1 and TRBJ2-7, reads KAGVTQTPRYLIKTRGQQVTLSCSPISGHRSVSWYQQTPGQGLQFLFEYFSETQRNKGNFPGRFSGRQFSNSRSEMNVSTLELGDSALYLCASSLAFARVRYEQYFGPGTRLTVT.

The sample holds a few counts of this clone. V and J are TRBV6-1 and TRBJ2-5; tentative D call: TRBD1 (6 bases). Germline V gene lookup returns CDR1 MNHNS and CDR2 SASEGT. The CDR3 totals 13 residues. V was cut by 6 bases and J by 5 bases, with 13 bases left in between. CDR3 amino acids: CASRNWTVETQYF. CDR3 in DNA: TGTGCCAGCAGAAACTGGACAGTCGAGACCCAGTACTTC.

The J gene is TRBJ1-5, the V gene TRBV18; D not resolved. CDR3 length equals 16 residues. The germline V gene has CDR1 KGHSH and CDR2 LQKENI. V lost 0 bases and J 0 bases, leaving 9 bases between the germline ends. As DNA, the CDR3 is TGTGCCAGCTCACCACCGGATGCGGATAGCAATCAGCCCCAGCATTTT. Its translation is CASSPPDADSNQPQHF.

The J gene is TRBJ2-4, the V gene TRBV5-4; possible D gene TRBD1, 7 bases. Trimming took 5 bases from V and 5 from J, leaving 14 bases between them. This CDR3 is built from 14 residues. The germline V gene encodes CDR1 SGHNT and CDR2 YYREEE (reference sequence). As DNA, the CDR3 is TGTGCCAGCAGTTCCCAGGGGGGCCAAAACATTCAGTACTTC. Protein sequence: CASSSQGGQNIQYF.

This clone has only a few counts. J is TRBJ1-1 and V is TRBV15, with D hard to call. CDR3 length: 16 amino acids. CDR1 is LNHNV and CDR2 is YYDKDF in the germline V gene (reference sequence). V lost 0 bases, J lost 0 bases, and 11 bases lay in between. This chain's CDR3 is CATSRDVADMNTEAFF. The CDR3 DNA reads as TGTGCCACCAGCAGAGATGTCGCGGATATGAACACTGAAGCTTTCTTT.

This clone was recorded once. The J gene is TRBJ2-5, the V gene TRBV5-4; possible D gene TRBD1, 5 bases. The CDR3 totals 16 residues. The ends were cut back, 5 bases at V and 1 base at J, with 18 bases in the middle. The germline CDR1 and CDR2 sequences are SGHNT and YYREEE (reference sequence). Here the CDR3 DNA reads TGTGCCAGCAGTACTGGACAACTTGGCAGCCAAGAGACCCAGTACTTC. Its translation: CASSTGQLGSQETQYF.

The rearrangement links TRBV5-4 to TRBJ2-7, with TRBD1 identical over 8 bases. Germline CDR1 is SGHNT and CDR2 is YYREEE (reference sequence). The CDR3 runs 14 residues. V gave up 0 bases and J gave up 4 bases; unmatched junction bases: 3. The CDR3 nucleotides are TGTGCCAGCAGCTTGGCCGGGACAGGTTACGAGCAGTACTTC. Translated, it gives CASSLAGTGYEQYF.

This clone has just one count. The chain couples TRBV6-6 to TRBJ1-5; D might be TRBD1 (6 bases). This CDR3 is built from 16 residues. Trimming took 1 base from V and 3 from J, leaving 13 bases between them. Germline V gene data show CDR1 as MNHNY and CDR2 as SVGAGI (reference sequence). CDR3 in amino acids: CASSYYGQGNNQPQHF. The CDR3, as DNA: TGTGCCAGCAGTTACTATGGGCAGGGGAACAATCAGCCCCAGCATTTT.

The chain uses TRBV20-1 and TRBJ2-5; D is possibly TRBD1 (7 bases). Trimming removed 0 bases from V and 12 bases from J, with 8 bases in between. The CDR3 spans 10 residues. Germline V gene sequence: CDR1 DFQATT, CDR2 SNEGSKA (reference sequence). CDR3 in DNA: TGCAGTGCTAGAGACAGGGGGGAGTACTTC. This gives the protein CSARDRGEYF.

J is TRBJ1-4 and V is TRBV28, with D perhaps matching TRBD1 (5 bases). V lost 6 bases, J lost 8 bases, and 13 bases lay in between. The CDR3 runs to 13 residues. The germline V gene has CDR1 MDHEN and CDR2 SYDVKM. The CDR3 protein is CASRQGGGEKLFF. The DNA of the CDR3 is TGTGCCAGCAGGCAGGGTGGGGGGGAAAAACTGTTTTTT.

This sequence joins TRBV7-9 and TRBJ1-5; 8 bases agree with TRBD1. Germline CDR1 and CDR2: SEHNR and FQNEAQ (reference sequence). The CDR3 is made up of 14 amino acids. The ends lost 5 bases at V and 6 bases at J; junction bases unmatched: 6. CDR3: CASSRQGMSQPQHF. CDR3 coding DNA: TGTGCCAGCAGCCGACAGGGGATGAGTCAGCCCCAGCATTTT.

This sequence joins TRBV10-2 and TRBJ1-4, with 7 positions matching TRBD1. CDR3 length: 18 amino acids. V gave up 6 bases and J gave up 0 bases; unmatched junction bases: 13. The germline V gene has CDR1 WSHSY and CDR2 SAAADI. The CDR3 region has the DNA TGCGCCAGCAGACTGCCGGGACAGAAAAGAGCAACTAATGAAAAACTGTTTTTT. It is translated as CASRLPGQKRATNEKLFF.

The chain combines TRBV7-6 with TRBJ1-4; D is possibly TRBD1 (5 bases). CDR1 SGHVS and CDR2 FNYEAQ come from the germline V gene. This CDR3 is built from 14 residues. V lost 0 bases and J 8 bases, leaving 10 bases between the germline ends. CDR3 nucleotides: TGTGCCAGCAGCTTAGCTCAGGGCTGGGAAAAACTGTTTTTT. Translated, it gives CASSLAQGWEKLFF.